Below, 12 T cell receptor beta chains from the same sample are listed, as sequenced in a study of shared clonotypes between healthy human individuals. The data were produced by immunoSEQ multiplex PCR, yet TCRdb's version contains in-frame clones alone and is incomplete. The data hold millions of clones, with more than 85% observed a single time. Sequencing was done on a sample of naive CD4+ T cells from PBMCs. This sample's subset: CD45RA+ positively selected. All receptors come from a man aged 18 to 29 in good health. Some clones in this sample may be carry-over from other donors' samples.

The gene calls are TRBV2 and TRBJ2-3; D perhaps matches TRBD2 (5 bases). Germline V gives CDR1 SNHLY, CDR2 FYNNEI. The V end lost 5 bases, the J end lost 8 bases, and 11 bases lay between the germline ends. This CDR3 is built from 12 residues. The CDR3: CASSSLGPTQYF. CDR3 in DNA: TGTGCCAGCAGTTCACTAGGCCCTACGCAGTATTTT.

The CDR3: CASSRPFGENQPQHF. DNA for the CDR3: TGTGCCAGCAGTCGGCCATTCGGAGAAAATCAGCCCCAGCATTTT. The rearrangement joins TRBV6-1 to TRBJ1-5; D is uncertain. The CDR3 runs 15 residues. V was pared by 5 bases and J by 4 bases, with 15 bases between. Germline V CDR1 and CDR2: MNHNS, SASEGT.

V gene TRBV28 combines with J gene TRBJ1-2; TRBD1 matches 8 bases. The junction had 17 bases not matched to a gene; V was cut back by 5 bases and J by 3 bases. In germline, CDR1 is MDHEN, CDR2 SYDVKM. The CDR3 sequence is 18 residues long. CDR3 sequence reads: CASSPLRTGWTWDYGYTF. As DNA, the CDR3 is TGTGCCAGCAGTCCCCTTAGGACAGGGTGGACGTGGGACTATGGCTACACCTTC.

J is TRBJ2-7 and V is TRBV5-6; 11 positions match TRBD2. CDR1 SGHDT and CDR2 YYEEEE come from the germline V gene. The CDR3 loop spans 16 amino acids. V gave up 0 bases and J gave up 3 bases; unmatched junction bases: 5. CDR3 sequence: CASSLGGLAGIYEQYF. The CDR3 DNA is TGTGCCAGCAGCTTGGGAGGACTAGCGGGTATCTACGAGCAGTACTTC.

CDR3 sequence: CASSRGQGISYEQYF. In DNA, the CDR3 is TGTGCCAGCAGCAGGGGACAGGGGATTAGCTACGAGCAGTACTTC. The chain links TRBV28 to TRBJ2-7; the match to TRBD1 covers 10 bases. CDR3 length equals 15 residues. The ends lost 6 bases at V and 3 bases at J; junction bases unmatched: 8. Germline V CDR1 and CDR2: MDHEN, SYDVKM.

V and J are TRBV11-2 and TRBJ2-3; D might be TRBD2 (5 bases). Trimming shortened V by 7 bases and J by 4 bases, and 21 bases separated the two germline ends. Germline V CDR1 and CDR2: SGHAT, FQNNGV. CDR3 size: 16 residues. CDR3 coding DNA: TGTGCCAGCATCCCTGGAAGGAGGATGATCGCAGATACGCAGTATTTT. It encodes CASIPGRRMIADTQYF.

V is TRBV4-2 and J is TRBJ2-7; the match to TRBD2 covers 7 bases. The CDR3 runs 15 residues. CDR1 is LGHNA, CDR2 YNFKEQ, per germline. The junction had 6 bases not matched to a gene; V was cut back by 2 bases and J by 2 bases. The CDR3 DNA follows: TGTGCCAGCAGCCAATTCCGCGGGGGAACCTACGAGCAGTACTTC. Protein: CASSQFRGGTYEQYF.

The rearrangement uses TRBV18 and TRBJ2-1; 8 bases are shared with TRBD2. CDR3 size: 16 residues. Germline loops: CDR1 KGHSH, CDR2 LQKENI. V lost 3 bases to trimming and J lost 5 bases; unmatched junction nucleotides: 9. CDR3 bases: TGTGCCAGCTCACCGACCGCACTAGCGGCCGACAATGAGCAGTTCTTC. This gives the protein CASSPTALAADNEQFF.

The V gene is TRBV5-1, the J gene TRBJ2-7; D uncertain. The ends were cut back, 0 bases at V and 3 bases at J, with 10 bases in the middle. Germline CDR1 and CDR2: SGHRS and YFSETQ. This CDR3 contains 14 residues. The CDR3 reads CASSLGLGLYEQYF. The CDR3 nucleotides read TGCGCCAGCAGCTTGGGGCTGGGCCTCTACGAGCAGTACTTC.

This clone was recorded once. V gene TRBV28 combines with J gene TRBJ2-1; 7 bases agree with TRBD2. The CDR3 contains 17 residues. The trim removed 4 bases at V and 3 bases at J, leaving 12 bases unmatched. CDR1 and CDR2 from the germline V gene are MDHEN and SYDVKM. The CDR3 DNA reads as TGTGCCAGCAGTTCGGGAGGAGGGAGGGCCTTCTACAATGAGCAGTTCTTC. As protein: CASSSGGGRAFYNEQFF.

CDR3: CASSHPTGINTEAFF. The CDR3 DNA follows: TGTGCCAGCAGCCATCCCACAGGGATCAACACTGAAGCTTTCTTT. This sequence joins TRBV5-8 and TRBJ1-1; TRBD1 might be the D (6 bases). V dropped 4 bases and J dropped 2 bases, with 15 bases sitting between them. CDR1 is SGHTS, CDR2 YDEGEE, per germline. CDR3 length: 15 residues.

The V call is TRBV10-3, the J call TRBJ2-1, with 7 positions matching TRBD2. The CDR3 is 13 residues long. After removal of 11 bases from V and 1 base from J, the junction contained 5 bases not matched to a gene. The germline gives CDR1 ENHRY, CDR2 SYGVKD. The CDR3 loop is CAVREPSYNEQFF. The CDR3 region has the DNA TGTGCCGTGCGGGAGCCATCCTACAATGAGCAGTTCTTC.